This T cell receptor beta chain originates from a study of blood T cell repertoires in COVID-19. Study-level background: T cells, B-cell-depleted T cells, or PBMCs provided the cDNA or gDNA that served as material.

The CDR3 runs 17 residues. Germline V gene data show CDR1 as SGHTA and CDR2 as FQGNSA. V trimming: 1 base; J trimming: 0 bases; junction bases outside the gene matches: 5. Participants' reported clinical history set cohort assignment. TCRdb keeps only in-frame clones here, not all; method: immunoSEQ multiplex PCR. This sample has more than 350,000 clones; approximately 90% occur once, and the top ten carry approximately 9.3%. This chain links TRBV7-2 with TRBJ2-1, with 8 bases fitting TRBD2. The clonotype was recovered from a woman in her fifties or sixties who had recovered from COVID-19. Input material: PBMCs or T cells enriched from blood (not recorded which). CDR3: CASSLGRGGSSYNEQFF. In DNA form, the CDR3 reads TGTGCCAGCAGCTTAGGACGGGGGGGGAGCTCCTACAATGAGCAGTTCTTC.